The rows below give T cell receptor beta chains drawn from one sample of a study of cytotoxic CD8 clonotypes in ibrutinib-treated CLL. Measured with immunoSEQ multiplex PCR; TCRdb has only the in-frame clones, and not every one. The profile covers about 26,000 clones, with approximately 85% appearing a single time and over 6.5% taken by the ten largest. This specimen was PBMCs, taken after 24 months of ibrutinib treatment. These receptors were obtained from a human donor with chronic lymphocytic leukemia. Both conserved end residues are part of each CDR3. D genes are given only for firm matches. Not all rows give a size; the values are once, few, many and, for expanded clones, a class.

-	TRBV2	TRBJ2-5	TRBD1	15	TGTGCCAGCAGCGGGACCGACAGGGGGACGGGGACCCAGTACTTC	CASSGTDRGTGTQYF
-	TRBV5-1	TRBJ2-3	-	14	TGCGCCAGCAGGCAGGACTTAACCACAGATACGCAGTATTTT	CASRQDLTTDTQYF
-	TRBV11-3	TRBJ2-1	TRBD2	18	TGTGCCAGCAGCTTAAGCGGGACTAGCGGGGGGGCCTACAATGAGCAGTTCTTC	CASSLSGTSGGAYNEQFF
-	TRBV29-1	TRBJ2-5	TRBD2	16	TGCAGCGTTTCGGATGGGACTAGCGGCATCGAAGAGACCCAGTACTTC	CSVSDGTSGIEETQYF
-	TRBV7-3	TRBJ2-1	-	12	TGTGCCAGCAGCCAAGGAATGCTAGCGAAGGTCTTC	CASSQGMLAKVF
-	TRBV19	TRBJ1-5	TRBD1	16	TGTGCCAGTAGTCCACGACAGGGGGCGTCGGATCAGCCCCAGCATTTT	CASSPRQGASDQPQHF
-	TRBV5-1	TRBJ2-3	-	14	TGCGCCAGCAGCTTTCCTAGCGAGGGAGATACGCAGTATTTT	CASSFPSEGDTQYF
-	TRBV10-3	TRBJ2-1	-	14	TGTGCCATCAGTGTTGTGGGGGGGCCAAATGAGCAGTTCTTC	CAISVVGGPNEQFF
-	TRBV4-1	TRBJ2-5	TRBD2	17	TGCGCCAGCAGCCTCCCCCGGACTAGCGGGGGCGGGGAGACCCAGTACTTC	CASSLPRTSGGGETQYF
-	TRBV7-2	TRBJ2-6	-	15	TGTGCCAGCAGCATACAGGGTTCTGGGGCCAACGTCCTGACTTTC	CASSIQGSGANVLTF
-	TRBV5-1	TRBJ2-2	-	16	TGCGCCAGCAGTTTGGGGGCGACGGTGAACACCGGGGAGCTGTTTTTT	CASSLGATVNTGELFF
-	TRBV6-6	TRBJ1-1	-	14	TGTGCCAGCAGTTACTCCGGAAGGAACACTGAAGCTTTCTTT	CASSYSGRNTEAFF
-	TRBV2	TRBJ1-2	-	13	TGTGCCAGAGAGTGGGGTGTGGACTATGGCTACACCTTC	CAREWGVDYGYTF
-	TRBV4-2	TRBJ1-6	TRBD1	17	TGTGCCAGCAGCCATAAACCGGGACAGTTGTATAATTCACCCCTCCACTTT	CASSHKPGQLYNSPLHF
once	TRBV15	TRBJ2-7	-	13	TGTGCCACCAGCGTAGAGCTTGGGGGAGAGCAGTACTTC	CATSVELGGEQYF
-	TRBV30	TRBJ2-7	TRBD2	16	TGTGCCTGGAGCGGACCGTCGGGGACTAGACAATACGAGCAGTACTTC	CAWSGPSGTRQYEQYF
once	TRBV6-1	TRBJ1-2	-	14	TGTGCCAGCAGTGAATTTGGGTTGGACTATGGCTACACCTTC	CASSEFGLDYGYTF
-	TRBV5-4	TRBJ2-2	TRBD1	17	TGTGCCAGCGTAAACCGGGTCCAACAGGGGGCCACCGGGGAGCTGTTTTTT	CASVNRVQQGATGELFF
-	TRBV18	TRBJ2-6	-	13	TGTGCCAGCTCACCATTGACTCCCGGCGTCCTGACTTTC	CASSPLTPGVLTF
-	TRBV2	TRBJ2-1	TRBD2	17	TGTGCCAGCACCCCCCGGCTAGCGGGGGGGGGATACAATGAGCAGTTCTTC	CASTPRLAGGGYNEQFF
-	TRBV7-2	TRBJ2-2	-	13	TGTGCCAGCAGCGAATTAGCACCCGGGGAGCTGTTTTTT	CASSELAPGELFF
-	TRBV13	TRBJ2-7	-	15	TGTGCCAGCAGCCCCCTAGGGGGGCGTTTCTACGAGCAGTACTTC	CASSPLGGRFYEQYF
-	TRBV5-1	TRBJ2-3	-	14	TGCGCCAGCAGCACTCGACTAGTTACAGATACGCAGTATTTT	CASSTRLVTDTQYF